These 22 T cell receptor beta chains originate from one sample sequenced in a study of regulatory T cells in long-lasting Graves disease. TCR beta libraries were built with iRepertoire HTBI primers and Arm-PCR of CDR3 regions. One entry per CDR3 protein results from TCRdb running MiXCR on the multiplex PCR reads. The table records 200,000 to 250,000 distinct CDR3 sequences, around 17% of them present only once. Noted time point: newly diagnosed GD, antithyroid drugs for less than 3 months. The TCR library used RNA extracted from PBMCs. The input for sequencing was peripheral blood mononuclear cells (PBMCs), taken at new diagnosis, from a patient treated with antithyroid drugs. All receptors come from a female donor with Graves disease.

V and J are TRBV2 and TRBJ1-2, with 10 bases fitting TRBD1. Germline values: CDR1 SNHLY, CDR2 FYNNEI. There are 16 residues in the CDR3. Germline trimming cut 4 bases from V and 4 bases from J; bases unmatched to any gene: 9. Here the CDR3 DNA reads TGTGCCAGCAGTGCCGAAGCGGGACAGGGGTTCTATGGCTACACCTTC. It translates to CASSAEAGQGFYGYTF.

This clonotype appeared many times. V gene TRBV6-2 or TRBV6-3 combines with J gene TRBJ2-7; D may be TRBD1 (6 bases). Per the germline V gene, CDR1 is MNHEY and CDR2 is SVGEGT. The V end was cut by 6 bases, the J end by 2 bases, with 17 bases between. CDR3 length: 15 residues. The CDR3 spells CASSPGVVGTYEQYF. CDR3 DNA: TGTGCCAGCAGCCCAGGGGTTGTAGGAACCTACGAGCAGTACTTC.

This clonotype was detected many times. The genes are TRBV15 and TRBJ1-5; no reliable D call. The germline CDR1 and CDR2 sequences are LNHNV and YYDKDF (reference sequence). V lost 0 bases and J 6 bases, leaving 3 bases between the germline ends. The CDR3 contains 12 residues. DNA for the CDR3: TGTGCCACCAGCAGAGATTCTCAGCCCCAGCATTTT. Encoded protein: CATSRDSQPQHF. The whole variable domain, filled in from reference TRBV15 and TRBJ1-5, reads DAMVIQNPRYQVTQFGKPVTLSCSQTLNHNVMYWYQQKSSQAPKLLFHYYDKDFNNEADTPDNFQSRRPNTSFCFLDIRSPGLGDTAMYLCATSRDSQPQHFGDGTRLSIL.

The J gene is TRBJ2-7, the V gene TRBV7-8; 7 bases are a match to TRBD1. The CDR3 is made up of 14 amino acids. The trim removed 3 bases at V and 6 bases at J, leaving 8 bases unmatched. In germline, CDR1 is SGHVS, CDR2 FQNEAQ. As DNA, the CDR3 is TGTGCCAGCAGCTTTGAAACAGGGGTTAGCGAGCAGTACTTC. It translates to CASSFETGVSEQYF.

This clonotype was seen many times. The chain joins TRBV20-1 to TRBJ1-1; D is undetermined. CDR3 length equals 13 residues. Germline values: CDR1 DFQATT, CDR2 SNEGSKA (reference sequence). With 1 base removed from V and 6 bases from J, the gap between germline ends came to 12 bases. The CDR3 coding sequence is TGCAGTGCTAGAGGAGAACAGAGGTCTGAAGCTTTCTTT. Protein product: CSARGEQRSEAFF.

Regarding this clonotype: Germline and junction disagree at one end, which may indicate a read error. The chain employs TRBV19 and TRBJ2-1, with TRBD2 matching over 10 bases. The CDR3 has 15 residues. In germline, CDR1 is LNHDA, CDR2 SQIVND (reference sequence). Here the CDR3 reads CASTRAGGPYDEQFF. The CDR3, as DNA: TGTGCCAGTACCCGAGCGGGAGGGCCCTACGATGAGCAGTTCTTC. Full variable domain (outside the CDR3, taken from reference TRBV19 and TRBJ2-1): DGGITQSPKYLFRKEGQNVTLSCEQNLNHDAMYWYRQDPGQGLRLIYYSQIVNDFQKGDIAEGYSVSREKKESFPLTVTSAQKNPTAFYLCASTRAGGPYDEQFFGPGTRLTVL.

This clonotype occurred many times. J is TRBJ1-1 and V is TRBV6-1; D is ambiguous. Trimming removed 4 bases at V and 5 bases at J, with 14 bases between. CDR1 is MNHNS and CDR2 is SASEGT in the germline V gene. The CDR3 covers 14 residues. CDR3 residues: CASSALSTGTEAFF. The CDR3, as DNA: TGTGCCAGCAGTGCTCTTTCCACGGGGACTGAAGCTTTCTTT.

The chain is built from TRBV6-2 or TRBV6-3 and TRBJ2-1; possibly TRBD1 or TRBD2 for D (5 bases each). CDR3 length: 12 amino acids. The ends were cut back, 8 bases at V and 4 bases at J, with 9 bases in the middle. Germline V gives CDR1 MNHEY, CDR2 SVGEGT. The CDR3 DNA reads as TGTGCCAGCGGGACCCCGTACAATGAGCAGTTCTTC. This encodes CASGTPYNEQFF.

The table lists this clonotype with many counts. The chain couples TRBV12-3 or TRBV12-4 to TRBJ2-5, with D possibly matching TRBD1 (6 bases). The CDR3 spans 14 residues. V dropped 6 bases and J dropped 2 bases, with 13 bases sitting between them. In DNA, the CDR3 is TGTGCCAGCAGGGTGACAGGTAATCAAGAGACCCAGTACTTC. Translating it yields CASRVTGNQETQYF.

This clonotype was observed at least ten times. The rearrangement joins TRBV5-1 to TRBJ1-2, with no clear D. Trimming removed 0 bases from V and 5 bases from J, with 11 bases in between. The CDR3 runs to 14 residues. The germline V gene has CDR1 SGHRS and CDR2 YFSETQ. This CDR3 reads CASSLDGLKYGYTF. CDR3 DNA: TGCGCCAGCAGCTTGGATGGGTTAAAGTATGGCTACACCTTC.

The chain has TRBV11-1 and TRBJ1-1; 12 bases match TRBD1. J gave up 10 bases and V 5 bases, and 8 bases lay outside the gene matches. There are 14 residues in the CDR3. Germline V lookup: CDR1 SGHAT, CDR2 FQDESV (reference sequence). The CDR3 coding sequence is TGTGCCAGCAGCCAAGAACCGGGACAGGGGGCAGCTTTCTTT. Translating it yields CASSQEPGQGAAFF. Full variable domain (outside the CDR3, taken from reference TRBV11-1 and TRBJ1-1): EAEVAQSPRYKITEKSQAVAFWCDPISGHATLYWYRQILGQGPELLVQFQDESVVDDSQLPKDRFSAERLKGVDSTLKIQPAELGDSAMYLCASSQEPGQGAAFFGQGTRLTVV.

This clonotype was observed at least ten times. The chain recombines TRBV6-1 with TRBJ2-1; 11 bases agree with TRBD1. V lost 8 bases, J lost 12 bases, and 3 bases stayed unmatched. The CDR3 extends over 11 amino acids. Germline CDR1 and CDR2: MNHNS and SASEGT. In nucleotides, the CDR3 is TGTGCCAGCCGGGGACAGGGGGTGCAGTTCTTC. This codes for CASRGQGVQFF.

This clonotype was seen a handful of times. This could be a read error, since a much larger clone is one nucleotide away. The missing conserved phenylalanine or tryptophan at the end of this CDR3 makes a read error likely. The rearrangement links TRBV20-1 to TRBJ1-2; D gene uncertain. Trimming stripped 6 bases from V and 1 base from J, with 9 bases between. This CDR3 comprises 12 residues. CDR1 is DFQATT, CDR2 SNEGSKA, per germline (reference sequence). In DNA form, the CDR3 reads TGCAGTGCGATGCCAAGTAACTATGGCTACACCCTC. The encoded protein is CSAMPSNYGYTL.

This clonotype was counted ten times or more. This rearrangement joins TRBV9 to TRBJ1-3; the match to TRBD1 covers 7 bases. The CDR3 is 15 amino acids. The V gene's germline CDR1 is SGDLS and CDR2 YYNGEE. Trimming cost V 3 bases and J 4 bases; bases outside gene matches: 7. For the CDR3, the DNA is TGTGCCAGCAGCGCAGGGGACAGTACGGGAAACACCATATATTTT. Translation: CASSAGDSTGNTIYF.

This clonotype was counted ten times or more. The V gene is TRBV3-1, the J gene TRBJ2-7; 10 bases are a match to TRBD2. The CDR3 consists of 15 residues. The trim removed 4 bases at V and 5 bases at J, leaving 8 bases unmatched. Germline V gene sequence: CDR1 LGHDT, CDR2 YNNKEL (reference sequence). The CDR3 bases are TGTGCCAGCAGCCCTTTAGCGGGAGGTATCAACGAGCAGTACTTC. It encodes CASSPLAGGINEQYF.

Many counts were recorded for this clonotype. V and J are TRBV14 and TRBJ2-1; D is perhaps TRBD2 (7 bases). The CDR3 covers 16 residues. Germline values: CDR1 SGHDN, CDR2 FVKESK. Trimming cost V 3 bases and J 5 bases, with 17 bases left between them. This CDR3 is CASSQFAGARNNEQFF. In nucleotides, the CDR3 is TGTGCCAGCAGCCAGTTCGCGGGGGCGCGGAACAATGAGCAGTTCTTC.

This clonotype was seen at least ten times. This chain links TRBV6-5 with TRBJ2-2, with a possible D match to TRBD1 (7 bases). CDR1 is MNHEY, CDR2 SVGAGI, per germline. Between the trimmed V and J ends, which lost 0 bases and 7 bases, there was a span of 12 bases. The CDR3 runs 15 residues. The CDR3 DNA follows: TGTGCCAGCAGTTACTCGAGGCAGGGGGGCGGGGAGCTGTTTTTT. This codes for CASSYSRQGGGELFF.

This clonotype was picked up a small number of times. The chain joins TRBV18 to TRBJ1-2; D is ambiguous. Trimming removed 3 bases from V and 8 bases from J, with 13 bases in between. The CDR3 runs 13 residues. Germline-derived CDR1 and CDR2 are KGHSH and LQKENI. CDR3 nucleotide sequence: TGTGCCAGCTCACCTGGCGTGGGTCCCGGCTACACCTTC. Its protein product is CASSPGVGPGYTF.

CDR3: CASSPRRLANEQFF. The CDR3 nucleotides are TGTGCCAGCAGTCCCCGACGACTAGCGAATGAGCAGTTCTTC. The rearrangement links TRBV6-1 to TRBJ2-1; TRBD2 agrees at 8 bases. Per the germline V gene, CDR1 is MNHNS and CDR2 is SASEGT. The J segment lost 7 bases and the V segment lost 5 bases, leaving 7 bases of the junction unmatched. This CDR3 has 14 amino acids.

This clonotype occurred many times. V usage is TRBV5-5 and J usage is TRBJ1-4, with D unclear. V was shortened by 2 bases and J by 0 bases, with 11 bases between the two germline ends. This CDR3 comprises 16 residues. Germline V gene lookup returns CDR1 SGHKS and CDR2 YYEKEE (reference sequence). As DNA, the CDR3 is TGTGCCAGCAGCTTTGGTGATTCTTCAACTAATGAAAAACTGTTTTTT. Protein product: CASSFGDSSTNEKLFF. The entire variable domain, with the rest obtained from reference TRBV5-5 and TRBJ1-4, is as follows: DAGVTQSPTHLIKTRGQQVTLRCSPISGHKSVSWYQQVLGQGPQFIFQYYEKEERGRGNFPDRFSARQFPNYSSELNVNALLLGDSALYLCASSFGDSSTNEKLFFGSGTQLSVL.

In this sample, this clonotype turned up many times. The chain combines TRBV14 with TRBJ1-3, with a possible D match to TRBD1 (5 bases). This CDR3 comprises 16 residues. Trimming pared 2 bases from V and 4 bases from J, leaving 15 bases between. Germline loops: CDR1 SGHDN, CDR2 FVKESK. The CDR3 bases are TGTGCCAGCAGCCAATCCCTGGACATGACCGGAAACACCATATATTTT. Protein sequence: CASSQSLDMTGNTIYF. The full variable domain, in which reference TRBV14 and TRBJ1-3 provide the parts outside the CDR3, is EAGVTQFPSHSVIEKGQTVTLRCDPISGHDNLYWYRRVMGKEIKFLLHFVKESKQDESGMPNNRFLAERTGGTYSTLKVQPAELEDSGVYFCASSQSLDMTGNTIYFGEGSWLTVV.

The table lists this clonotype with a few counts. The rearrangement joins TRBV7-9 to TRBJ2-1; TRBD2 agrees at 8 bases. With V trimmed by 10 bases and J by 8 bases, 13 bases remained unmatched. The CDR3 has 14 amino acids. Germline CDR1 reads SEHNR; CDR2 reads FQNEAQ (reference sequence). The chain's CDR3 is CATQSSGSSDEQFF. For the CDR3, the DNA is TGTGCCACCCAGTCCAGCGGGAGTTCGGATGAGCAGTTCTTC.